Below, 30 T cell receptor beta chains from the same sample are listed, as sequenced in a study of blood T cells in healthy people across ages. Primers used in a second PCR of roughly 6 to 12 cycles were a sample-barcoded 5' primer and a J-beta primer mix. TCRdb analysed the 5' RACE reads with MiXCR anew, one entry per CDR3 protein. The repertoire holds about 510,000 distinct CDR3 sequences, with 25% to 35% as singletons. The data were also submitted as part of a second study, on T cells of mothers and their children.

The specimen was blood. Every receptor here comes from a boy aged 2-9 years in good health.

This clonotype has at least ten counts. The chain has TRBV7-9 and TRBJ2-5; 10 bases agree with TRBD2. Germline loops: CDR1 SEHNR, CDR2 FQNEAQ (reference sequence). The CDR3 loop spans 17 amino acids. The V gene end was trimmed by 5 bases and the J gene end by 1 base; junction bases not matched to a gene: 10. Here the CDR3 reads CASSPRVLAGVQETQYF. The CDR3 coding sequence is TGTGCCAGCAGCCCACGGGTCCTAGCGGGGGTCCAAGAGACCCAGTACTTC.

The CDR3, as DNA: TGTGCCAGCAGCTTAAGATGGCGACCGGGGGGCGAGGGGTGGCAGTTCTTC. Amino acids: CASSLRWRPGGEGWQFF. This chain connects TRBV7-2 to TRBJ2-1, with D perhaps matching TRBD2 (7 bases). V lost 2 bases, J lost 12 bases, and 26 bases lay in between. CDR1 is SGHTA and CDR2 is FQGNSA in the germline V gene. The CDR3 is 17 amino acids.

This chain links TRBV5-1 with TRBJ1-2; 7 positions match TRBD1. After removal of 4 bases from V and 0 bases from J, the junction contained 6 bases not matched to a gene. Germline V gene data show CDR1 as SGHRS and CDR2 as YFSETQ. CDR3 length: 15 residues. CDR3 in DNA: TGCGCCAGCAGCCCTGGACAGGCAGCTAACTATGGCTACACCTTC. It specifies CASSPGQAANYGYTF. The full variable domain, its missing parts supplied by reference TRBV5-1 and TRBJ1-2, is KAGVTQTPRYLIKTRGQQVTLSCSPISGHRSVSWYQQTPGQGLQFLFEYFSETQRNKGNFPGRFSGRQFSNSRSEMNVSTLELGDSALYLCASSPGQAANYGYTFGSGTRLTVV.

The chain employs TRBV20-1 and TRBJ2-1; 8 bases map to TRBD2. The J call is in doubt because the DNA end fits TRBJ2-5 better. This CDR3 has 13 amino acids. CDR1 is DFQATT, CDR2 SNEGSKA, per germline (reference sequence). In DNA form, the CDR3 reads TGCAGTGCTTTGGCGGGGGGCGGGGAGACCCAGTACTTC. This gives the protein CSALAGGGETQYF.

The chain combines TRBV20-1 with TRBJ1-6; tentatively, D is TRBD1 (6 bases). Per the germline V gene, CDR1 is DFQATT and CDR2 is SNEGSKA (reference sequence). The V end was cut by 0 bases, the J end by 6 bases, with 21 bases between. This CDR3 is built from 18 residues. CDR3 nucleotide sequence: TGCAGTGCTAGAGATGGTCAGGGAGGGGGGGCGCGTAATTCACCCCTCCACTTT. Translating gives CSARDGQGGGARNSPLHF.

This clonotype was seen only a few times. This chain links TRBV6-5 with TRBJ1-5, with D tentatively TRBD1 (6 bases). The CDR3 is 18 residues long. Germline CDR1 MNHEY, CDR2 SVGAGI. Between the trimmed V and J ends, which lost 0 bases and 3 bases, there was a span of 18 bases. As DNA, the CDR3 is TGTGCCAGCAGTTACTCGATGTTAATGCAGGGGCTCAATCAGCCCCAGCATTTT. Its translation is CASSYSMLMQGLNQPQHF.

The chain links TRBV11-2 to TRBJ2-5; D is unresolved. The ends were cut back, 3 bases at V and 5 bases at J, with 10 bases in the middle. The CDR3 loop spans 13 amino acids. Germline V gives CDR1 SGHAT, CDR2 FQNNGV. The CDR3 coding sequence is TGTGCCAGCAGCTTTATGAATCGGGAGACCCAGTACTTC. This gives the protein CASSFMNRETQYF.

In this sample, this clonotype turned up a few times. The V and J genes are TRBV20-1 and TRBJ1-5, with unresolved D. The ends were cut back, 0 bases at V and 6 bases at J, with 9 bases in the middle. Germline V lookup: CDR1 DFQATT, CDR2 SNEGSKA (reference sequence). The CDR3 length is 13 residues. The CDR3 here is CSAREPRLQPQHF. The DNA of the CDR3 is TGCAGTGCTAGAGAGCCGCGCCTTCAGCCCCAGCATTTT.

In its sample, this clonotype was seen a few times. This chain connects TRBV27 to TRBJ2-5; possibly TRBD1 for D (5 bases). The CDR3 is 13 residues long. The V end lost 3 bases, the J end lost 7 bases, and 12 bases lay between the germline ends. Germline V gene lookup returns CDR1 MNHEY and CDR2 SMNVEV (reference sequence). CDR3: CASSFGPQGTQYF. The CDR3 coding sequence is TGTGCCAGCAGTTTTGGGCCGCAGGGGACCCAGTACTTC.

Here the CDR3 reads CASSQGIPGELFF. DNA of the CDR3: TGTGCCAGCAGCCAAGGGATTCCCGGGGAGCTGTTTTTT. J is TRBJ2-2 and V is TRBV3-1; no definite D call. Germline V gives CDR1 LGHDT, CDR2 YNNKEL (reference sequence). The V end lost 1 base, the J end lost 6 bases, and 6 bases lay between the germline ends. The CDR3 spans 13 residues.

This clonotype was detected only a few times. J is TRBJ2-5 and V is TRBV7-9; no clear D. V lost 2 bases to trimming and J lost 0 bases, with 10 bases between them. Germline lookup yields CDR1 SEHNR and CDR2 FQNEAQ (reference sequence). The CDR3 loop spans 15 amino acids. Here the CDR3 DNA reads TGTGCCAGCAGCTTAATAGCTGATAACCAAGAGACCCAGTACTTC. Protein sequence: CASSLIADNQETQYF.

The sample holds a few counts of this clonotype. The chain's CDR3 is CASSFRQGGSYTF. The DNA of the CDR3 is TGTGCCAGCAGTTTTAGACAGGGAGGTAGCTACACCTTC. This sequence joins TRBV27 and TRBJ1-2; 7 bases map to TRBD1. Germline V gene data show CDR1 as MNHEY and CDR2 as SMNVEV (reference sequence). The CDR3 runs 13 residues. Trimming took 3 bases from V and 9 from J; bases not matched to a gene: 7.

This clonotype came up a few times. J is TRBJ2-5 and V is TRBV27; no clear D gene. Germline V gene sequence: CDR1 MNHEY, CDR2 SMNVEV (reference sequence). V gave up 6 bases and J gave up 4 bases, with 12 bases separating them. This CDR3 contains 13 residues. CDR3 residues: CASSQSLRETQYF. The CDR3 DNA reads TGTGCCAGCAGCCAGAGTCTTCGAGAGACCCAGTACTTC.

This chain connects TRBV7-6 to TRBJ2-2; 10 bases fit TRBD2. Germline V CDR1 and CDR2: SGHVS, FNYEAQ. This CDR3 contains 18 residues. Losses at the gene ends were 3 bases for V and 1 base for J; bases not matched to a gene: 8. DNA for the CDR3: TGTGCCAGCAGCTTGAGAACTAGCGGGGAGCAGAACACCGGGGAGCTGTTTTTT. It specifies CASSLRTSGEQNTGELFF.

This clonotype occurred a few times. J is TRBJ1-1 and V is TRBV18; D ambiguous. This CDR3 is 15 amino acids long. Trimming removed 3 bases from V and 7 bases from J, with 18 bases in between. Germline values: CDR1 KGHSH, CDR2 LQKENI. This CDR3 is CASSPLPTGLVEAFF. The CDR3 region has the DNA TGTGCCAGCTCACCTTTACCGACGGGGTTGGTTGAAGCTTTCTTT.

The V call is TRBV6-6, the J call TRBJ2-3, with D uncertain. The CDR3 has 14 amino acids. CDR1 is MNHNY, CDR2 SVGAGI, per germline (reference sequence). The germline V and J ends were trimmed by 2 bases and 3 bases, with 9 bases remaining between them. CDR3 sequence reads: CASSYNGRTDTQYF. CDR3 bases: TGTGCCAGCAGTTACAATGGCCGGACAGATACGCAGTATTTT.

J is TRBJ1-2 and V is TRBV5-1, with D perhaps matching TRBD1 (5 bases). The V gene lost 6 bases and the J gene lost 2 bases, with 8 bases spanning the gap. CDR1 SGHRS and CDR2 YFSETQ come from the germline V gene. This CDR3 is built from 12 residues. For the CDR3, the DNA is TGCGCCAGCACCGACAGAAACTATGGCTACACCTTC. Its translation: CASTDRNYGYTF.

This clonotype was observed a handful of times. The gene calls are TRBV20-1 and TRBJ2-5; D is ambiguous. The last part of the DNA fits TRBJ2-7 better; the J call may be wrong. Germline CDR1 DFQATT, CDR2 SNEGSKA (reference sequence). The CDR3 sequence is 14 residues long. CDR3 coding DNA: TGCAGTGCTAGAGTAACGGCGGCCCCTTACGAGCAGTACTTC. Amino acids: CSARVTAAPYEQYF.

V is TRBV2 and J is TRBJ2-5; 8 nucleotides match TRBD1. The better agreement between TRBJ2-1 and the DNA end casts doubt on the J call. From germline, CDR1 is SNHLY and CDR2 FYNNEI. There are 15 residues in the CDR3. This CDR3 reads CASSYSGTGQNEQFF. The DNA for the CDR3 is TGTGCCAGCAGTTATTCCGGGACAGGACAAAATGAGCAGTTCTTC.

J is TRBJ2-1 and V is TRBV11-2; 7 bases are shared with TRBD1. The CDR3 has 16 residues. Unmatched junction bases numbered 5, after V lost 3 bases and J lost 0 bases. From germline, CDR1 is SGHAT and CDR2 FQNNGV. The CDR3 DNA follows: TGTGCCAGCAGCTTCCCCGGGACAGCCTCCTACAATGAGCAGTTCTTC. This encodes CASSFPGTASYNEQFF.

This clonotype was counted a few times. CDR3 nucleotide sequence: TGTGCCATCAGTGAGGAGAGCGGGGGGGCGTACGAGCAGTACTTC. Translation gives CAISEESGGAYEQYF. The chain joins TRBV10-3 to TRBJ2-7; 10 bases match TRBD2. Losses at the gene ends were 2 bases for V and 4 bases for J; bases not matched to a gene: 5. Germline loops: CDR1 ENHRY, CDR2 SYGVKD. This CDR3 region has 15 residues.

The chain joins TRBV19 to TRBJ2-3; perhaps TRBD2 as D (5 bases). Germline V gene sequence: CDR1 LNHDA, CDR2 SQIVND (reference sequence). CDR3 length: 18 amino acids. V lost 6 bases and J lost 0, with 22 bases in between. The CDR3 loop reads CASSHLADLRGSTDTQYF. The DNA for the CDR3 is TGTGCCAGTAGCCATCTAGCAGACCTGAGAGGGAGCACAGATACGCAGTATTTT.

The rearrangement joins TRBV11-2 to TRBJ2-7; TRBD2 matches at 7 bases. The CDR3 consists of 14 residues. CDR1 and CDR2 from the germline V gene are SGHAT and FQNNGV. With V trimmed by 2 bases and J by 3 bases, 4 bases remained unmatched. CDR3 in amino acids: CASSLQRGGYEQYF. The CDR3 bases are TGTGCCAGCAGCTTACAGCGGGGTGGCTACGAGCAGTACTTC.

J is TRBJ2-4 and V is TRBV20-1, with 10 bases lining up with TRBD2. The CDR3 is 15 residues long. V was pared by 1 base and J by 8 bases, with 8 bases of the junction left unmatched. Germline values: CDR1 DFQATT, CDR2 SNEGSKA (reference sequence). In DNA form, the CDR3 reads TGCAGTGCTAGAGGGGGAGCGGGAGGGCCCTACATTCAGTACTTC. The encoded protein is CSARGGAGGPYIQYF.

The chain joins TRBV6-5 to TRBJ2-1, with TRBD2 identical over 14 bases. This CDR3 contains 18 residues. The ends lost 1 base at V and 7 bases at J; junction bases unmatched: 9. Germline CDR1 reads MNHEY; CDR2 reads SVGAGI. The CDR3 loop reads CASSYYGWTSGGSNEQFF. In DNA, the CDR3 is TGTGCCAGCAGTTACTATGGGTGGACTAGCGGGGGGTCTAATGAGCAGTTCTTC.

This clonotype was picked up a small number of times. V is TRBV7-2 and J is TRBJ2-1, with D unresolved. The CDR3 is made up of 16 amino acids. Germline CDR1 is SGHTA and CDR2 is FQGNSA. Trimming removed 4 bases at V and 1 base at J, with 14 bases between. The CDR3 sequence: CASSSIDLLSYNEQFF. CDR3 DNA: TGTGCCAGCAGCTCCATCGACCTTCTTTCCTACAATGAGCAGTTCTTC.

There are a few counts of this clonotype. The rearrangement uses TRBV7-9 and TRBJ1-2; D is unresolved. CDR3 length equals 13 residues. CDR1 and CDR2 (germline): SEHNR, FQNEAQ (reference sequence). Trimming removed 7 bases from V and 5 bases from J, with 14 bases in between. The CDR3 sequence: CASTPMGRYGYTF. The CDR3 DNA reads TGTGCCAGCACCCCTATGGGAAGATATGGCTACACCTTC.

The chain has TRBV20-1 and TRBJ1-4; perhaps TRBD1 as D (5 bases). Trimming pared 3 bases from V and 12 bases from J, leaving 17 bases between. The CDR3 runs 13 residues. The germline V gene encodes CDR1 DFQATT and CDR2 SNEGSKA (reference sequence). The CDR3 bases are TGCAGTGCTAGCCCGGGACGCCAAAGGGAACTGTTTTTT. This translates into CSASPGRQRELFF.

This clonotype was detected only a few times. The chain's CDR3 is CASRGGVSSYEQYF. CDR3 nucleotide sequence: TGTGCCAGCAGGGGGGGCGTAAGCTCCTACGAGCAGTACTTC. The chain combines TRBV28 with TRBJ2-7; the D call may be TRBD1 or TRBD2 (6 bases each). The ends were cut back, 6 bases at V and 0 bases at J, with 12 bases in the middle. The CDR3 is 14 amino acids. CDR1 is MDHEN and CDR2 is SYDVKM in the germline V gene.

This clonotype showed up just a few times. This chain links TRBV5-1 with TRBJ2-3; no firm D call. Germline CDR1 SGHRS, CDR2 YFSETQ. The CDR3 has 13 residues. Trimming removed 0 bases at V and 15 bases at J, with 17 bases between. CDR3 protein: CASSLGSQDRLYF. The CDR3 nucleotides read TGCGCCAGCAGCTTGGGAAGTCAGGACCGCCTTTATTTT.